This T cell receptor (beta chain) was sequenced for a study of regulatory T cells in long-lasting Graves disease. On the study more broadly: With positive TSH receptor antibodies and over 5 years of antithyroid drugs, Graves' disease was considered persistent. Study results and caveats: Persistent disease exhibited a predilection for TRBV28, TRBJ1-2 and TRBJ2-5. Persistent cases of Graves' showed reduced TCR diversity relative to newly diagnosed patients.

The CDR3 is 18 residues long. CDR1 and CDR2 (germline): SGHNT, YYREEE (reference sequence). With 4 bases clipped from V and 2 bases from J, the junction kept 6 bases outside the gene matches. In regard to this clonotype: Its antigen is not known.

Arm-PCR of CDR3 regions and iRepertoire HTBI primers were the basis on which TCR beta libraries were built. Using its own MiXCR run on the multiplex PCR reads, TCRdb lists one record per CDR3 protein. Of around 450,000 distinct CDR3 sequences listed, around a fifth are singletons. Time point specified: persistent/refractory GD, antithyroid drugs over 5 years with positive TRAb. The authors made the TCR library using RNA they extracted from PBMCs. Guidelines of the American Thyroid Association were used to diagnose Graves' disease. The sample here was peripheral blood mononuclear cells (PBMCs), taken when the disease was refractory, from a patient treated with antithyroid drugs. This receptor was obtained from a female donor with Graves disease. The V call is TRBV5-4, the J call TRBJ2-1; 16 bases map to TRBD2. The CDR3 region is CASSLGTSGRATYNEQFF. The CDR3 region has the DNA TGTGCCAGCAGCCTAGGGACTAGCGGGAGGGCCACCTACAATGAGCAGTTCTTC.